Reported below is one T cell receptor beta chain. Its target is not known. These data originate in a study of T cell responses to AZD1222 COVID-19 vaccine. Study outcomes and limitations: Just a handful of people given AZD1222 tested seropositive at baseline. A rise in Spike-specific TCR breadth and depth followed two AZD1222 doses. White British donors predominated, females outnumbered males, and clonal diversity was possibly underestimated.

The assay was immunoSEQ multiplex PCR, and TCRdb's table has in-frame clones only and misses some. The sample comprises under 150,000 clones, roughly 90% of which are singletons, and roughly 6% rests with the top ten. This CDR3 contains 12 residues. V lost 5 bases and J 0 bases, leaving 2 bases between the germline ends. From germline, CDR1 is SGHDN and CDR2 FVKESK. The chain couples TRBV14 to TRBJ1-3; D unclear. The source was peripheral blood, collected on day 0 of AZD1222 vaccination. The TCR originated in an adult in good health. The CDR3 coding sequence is TGTGCCAGCAGCTACTCTGGAAACACCATATATTTT. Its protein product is CASSYSGNTIYF.